This T cell receptor beta chain derives from a study of blood T cell repertoires in COVID-19. Across the study: COVID-19 samples, acute and convalescent, were from the United States, Italy and Spain.

V was pared by 4 bases and J by 2 bases, with 18 bases between. Germline-derived CDR1 and CDR2 are MNHEY and SMNVEV (reference sequence). The CDR3 runs 17 residues. Generated by immunoSEQ multiplex PCR, the TCRdb table keeps only in-frame clones and is missing some. Seen here are about 410,000 clones, roughly 91% observed once, and the top ten hold 0.6%. This clone was counted once. Clinical history reported by participants formed the basis on which cohorts were assigned. Before being deemed recovered, Cohort 3 donors had two negative PCRs, clearance, or symptom resolution. This chain links TRBV27 with TRBJ1-3; D gene ambiguous. The clonotype comes from a man aged 18 to 30 who had recovered from COVID-19. Sequenced: PBMCs or T cells enriched from blood (not recorded which). CDR3 coding DNA: TGTGCCAGCAGTTATCATCTCGCCCCATGGCCTGGAAACACCATATATTTT. Amino acid sequence: CASSYHLAPWPGNTIYF.